These 25 T cell receptor beta chains came from one sample sequenced in a study of T cells in Graves' hyperthyroidism and ophthalmopathy. RNA transcripts provided the source from which TCR beta CDR3 regions were amplified. A set of HTBI primers served as the primers for a first-round RT-PCR of the TCR CDR3. Each CDR3 protein gets one entry after TCRdb re-called the multiplex PCR reads with MiXCR. The sample contains about 840,000 distinct CDR3 sequences, about two fifths of which appear only once. Sample: blood. The receptors come from a man younger than 35 with Graves' hyperthyroidism.

The chain uses TRBV9 and TRBJ2-2, with a tentative D call TRBD2 (6 bases). Per germline, CDR1 SGDLS and CDR2 YYNGEE. The CDR3 is 12 residues long. Trimming cost V 7 bases and J 6 bases, with 10 bases left between them. CDR3 DNA: TGTGCCAGCGGTACTAGCCCCGGGGAGCTGTTTTTT. This encodes CASGTSPGELFF.

This clonotype was picked up a small number of times. A much larger clone lies one base from this, so it may be a read error. The chain links TRBV7-2 to TRBJ1-4; TRBD1 is a possible D gene (6 bases). V was cut by 5 bases and J by 16 bases, with 20 bases left in between. Germline-derived CDR1 and CDR2 are SGHTA and FQGNSA. The CDR3 consists of 13 residues. The CDR3, as DNA: TGTGCCAGCAGCCCACAGGGCCCTGGACCCACGTTTTTT. Its translation: CASSPQGPGPTFF.

This clonotype has more than one count but fewer than ten. The J gene is TRBJ2-2, the V gene TRBV7-2; D possibly corresponds to TRBD2 (6 bases). The CDR3 is made up of 15 amino acids. The V end was cut by 5 bases, the J end by 4 bases, with 14 bases between. Germline V gives CDR1 SGHTA, CDR2 FQGNSA. The CDR3: CASSQGGRRTGELFF. The CDR3 region has the DNA TGTGCCAGCAGCCAGGGAGGCAGGCGCACCGGGGAGCTGTTTTTT.

A few counts support this clonotype. This chain connects TRBV12-3 or TRBV12-4 to TRBJ2-3; TRBD2 is a possible D gene (6 bases). The CDR3 has 13 residues. V was shortened by 5 bases and J by 3 bases, with 9 bases between the two germline ends. DNA for the CDR3: TGTGCCAGCAGTCTTGCGGGGACAGATACGCAGTATTTT. Residues: CASSLAGTDTQYF.

In its sample, this clonotype was seen many times. The chain has TRBV7-9 and TRBJ2-7, with D perhaps given as TRBD1 or TRBD2 (5 bases each). This CDR3 is built from 12 residues. Germline V gene lookup returns CDR1 SEHNR and CDR2 FQNEAQ (reference sequence). With 3 bases removed from V and 6 bases from J, the gap between germline ends came to 9 bases. In DNA form, the CDR3 reads TGTGCCAGCAGCTTTGCTGGGGGCGAGCAGTACTTC. Its protein is CASSFAGGEQYF.

A few counts support this clonotype. The rearrangement links TRBV10-3 to TRBJ2-5; 10 nucleotides align to TRBD2. CDR1 ENHRY and CDR2 SYGVKD come from the germline V gene. This CDR3 is 17 amino acids long. V was pared by 10 bases and J by 3 bases, with 17 bases of the junction left unmatched. As DNA, the CDR3 is TGTGCCAGCACCGGGCCTATACTTCTAGCGGGGGAAGAGACCCAGTACTTC. This sequence encodes CASTGPILLAGEETQYF.

The chain combines TRBV19 with TRBJ1-6, with 9 bases fitting TRBD1. Germline lookup yields CDR1 LNHDA and CDR2 SQIVND (reference sequence). With V trimmed by 7 bases and J by 7 bases, 8 bases remained unmatched. The CDR3 consists of 15 residues. DNA of the CDR3: TGTGCCAGTATGCCGGGACAGGGCCGAAATTCACCCCTCCACTTT. Protein sequence: CASMPGQGRNSPLHF.

In this sample, this clonotype turned up many times. The gene calls are TRBV15 and TRBJ1-5, with D possibly matching TRBD1 (5 bases). Germline V lookup: CDR1 LNHNV, CDR2 YYDKDF (reference sequence). This CDR3 spans 16 amino acids. With 0 bases removed from V and 5 bases from J, the gap between germline ends came to 14 bases. CDR3 sequence reads: CATSRDHQVGDQPQHF. CDR3 nucleotides: TGTGCCACCAGCAGAGATCACCAAGTAGGGGATCAGCCCCAGCATTTT.

In its sample, this clonotype was seen many times. The rearrangement joins TRBV25-1 to TRBJ1-2, with D perhaps TRBD1 (5 bases). Trimming removed 5 bases from V and 3 bases from J, with 13 bases in between. Germline loops: CDR1 MGHDK, CDR2 SYGVNS. The CDR3 length is 14 residues. Here the CDR3 reads CASSHGTDYYGYTF. Here the CDR3 DNA reads TGTGCCAGCAGTCACGGGACGGACTACTATGGCTACACCTTC.

The rearrangement links TRBV9 to TRBJ1-1, with D possibly TRBD1 on 5 matching bases. CDR3 length: 14 amino acids. Germline assignment: CDR1 SGDLS and CDR2 YYNGEE. The V gene lost 5 bases and the J gene lost 3 bases, with 14 bases spanning the gap. DNA for the CDR3: TGTGCCAGCAGAGCCGGGGGACCCCACACTGAAGCTTTCTTT. Amino acid sequence: CASRAGGPHTEAFF.

This clonotype was detected a few times. The V call is TRBV7-8, the J call TRBJ2-5; D is perhaps TRBD1 (6 bases). V lost 1 base and J lost 5, with 14 bases in between. Germline V CDR1 and CDR2: SGHVS, FQNEAQ. The CDR3 covers 15 residues. The CDR3 protein is CASSLESGAGETQYF. CDR3 bases: TGTGCCAGCAGCTTAGAGTCAGGGGCAGGGGAGACCCAGTACTTC.

The chain couples TRBV15 to TRBJ1-2; TRBD1 might be the D (5 bases). CDR1 is LNHNV, CDR2 YYDKDF, per germline (reference sequence). The CDR3 covers 13 residues. The ends were cut back, 3 bases at V and 4 bases at J, with 9 bases in the middle. This CDR3 reads CATSSLDSYGYTF. Here the CDR3 DNA reads TGTGCCACCAGCAGCTTAGACAGCTATGGCTACACCTTC.

This chain uses TRBV5-1 with TRBJ1-2; no clear D. The CDR3 runs 14 residues. The germline gives CDR1 SGHRS, CDR2 YFSETQ. Trimming removed 0 bases at V and 4 bases at J, with 10 bases between. The CDR3 protein is CASSLAAFGYGYTF. The DNA for the CDR3 is TGCGCCAGCAGCTTGGCCGCATTCGGCTATGGCTACACCTTC.

This clonotype was seen ten or more times. The V call is TRBV19, the J call TRBJ1-2; D possibly corresponds to TRBD1 (6 bases). The CDR3 runs 15 residues. The germline CDR1 and CDR2 sequences are LNHDA and SQIVND (reference sequence). Trimming took off 5 bases at V and 4 bases at J, with 17 bases between the two ends. CDR3 sequence: CASSRDIRGGYGYTF. CDR3 nucleotides: TGTGCCAGTAGTCGGGACATACGAGGTGGCTATGGCTACACCTTC.

The chain has TRBV12-3 or TRBV12-4 and TRBJ2-7, with TRBD1 matching over 7 bases. The CDR3 totals 14 residues. Trimming cost V 7 bases and J 6 bases; bases outside gene matches: 12. The CDR3 DNA sequence: TGTGCCAGCATGGGTCTAGGGGGCCCAGTCGAGCAGTACTTC. It encodes CASMGLGGPVEQYF.

This clonotype was observed a handful of times. This rearrangement joins TRBV4-2 to TRBJ2-7; 12 bases line up with TRBD2. CDR1 is LGHNA, CDR2 YNFKEQ, per germline. V was clipped by 1 base and J by 7 bases; unmatched bases: 5. This CDR3 is 15 amino acids long. CDR3 DNA: TGTGCCAGCAGCCAAGTGACTAGCGGGAGTGGGGAGCAGTACTTC. It codes for CASSQVTSGSGEQYF.

This clonotype was counted once. This may be a read error: a much more frequent sequence differs by one nucleotide. The genes are TRBV2 and TRBJ2-7; possibly TRBD2 for D (6 bases). V was cut by 4 bases and J by 3 bases, with 10 bases left in between. Germline V gene lookup returns CDR1 SNHLY and CDR2 FYNNEI. The CDR3 consists of 13 residues. In nucleotides, the CDR3 is TGTGCCAGCAGTGCCGGGGGAGGCTACGAGCAGTACTTC. It translates to CASSAGGGYEQYF.

This chain links TRBV6-1 with TRBJ2-7; tentative D call: TRBD1 (7 bases). This CDR3 region has 17 residues. V lost 2 bases, J lost 3 bases, and 20 bases lay in between. Germline V gene sequence: CDR1 MNHNS, CDR2 SASEGT. This CDR3 is CASSEPTTGDSDYEQYF. The CDR3 coding sequence is TGTGCCAGCAGTGAACCTACCACGGGGGACAGTGACTACGAGCAGTACTTC.

V gene TRBV11-2 combines with J gene TRBJ2-2; the match to TRBD1 covers 7 bases. Trimming at V came to 6 bases and at J to 4 bases, leaving 8 bases not matched to a gene. The CDR3 is 15 residues long. Germline V gene sequence: CDR1 SGHAT, CDR2 FQNNGV. CDR3 DNA: TGTGCCAGCAGTCCACACAGGGGATCCACCGGGGAGCTGTTTTTT. It yields the protein CASSPHRGSTGELFF.

This clonotype was seen many times. This chain joins TRBV20-1 and TRBJ1-6; maybe TRBD1 (5 bases). Trimming removed 2 bases from V and 7 bases from J, with 15 bases in between. The CDR3 covers 15 residues. Germline V gene data show CDR1 as DFQATT and CDR2 as SNEGSKA (reference sequence). The CDR3 spells CSARPAGTGNSPLHF. The CDR3, as DNA: TGCAGTGCTAGACCCGCGGGGACGGGGAATTCACCCCTCCACTTT.

The V gene is TRBV6-5, the J gene TRBJ2-7; D unresolved. CDR1 and CDR2 (germline): MNHEY, SVGAGI. The CDR3 length is 8 residues. Trimming shortened V by 7 bases and J by 13 bases, and 8 bases separated the two germline ends. In DNA form, the CDR3 reads TGTGCCAGCACAGGTTCTTACTTC. It codes for CASTGSYF.

This chain connects TRBV12-3 or TRBV12-4 to TRBJ2-5; D is ambiguous. There are 12 residues in the CDR3. V was shortened by 3 bases and J by 5 bases, with 7 bases between the two germline ends. CDR3 protein: CASSFSRETQYF. Here the CDR3 DNA reads TGTGCCAGCAGTTTTAGTCGGGAGACCCAGTACTTC.

The V and J genes are TRBV9 and TRBJ2-7; D perhaps matches TRBD1 (6 bases). This CDR3 is built from 14 residues. Looked up from germline, CDR1 is SGDLS and CDR2 is YYNGEE. V was shortened by 2 bases and J by 0 bases, with 9 bases between the two germline ends. The CDR3, as DNA: TGTGCCAGCAGCGTGCTGGACAGCTCCTACGAGCAGTACTTC. As protein: CASSVLDSSYEQYF.

Worth noting for this clonotype: Just one base apart from a much larger clone, this may be a read error. The V call is TRBV7-9, the J call TRBJ2-5; perhaps TRBD2 as D (6 bases). CDR1 is SEHNR, CDR2 FQNEAQ, per germline (reference sequence). This CDR3 comprises 15 residues. Trimming removed 5 bases from V and 3 bases from J, with 16 bases in between. The CDR3 here is CASSVGLGGEETQYF. DNA of the CDR3: TGTGCCAGCAGCGTTGGACTGGGGGGAGAAGAGACCCAGTACTTC. Full variable domain (remainder filled in from reference TRBV7-9 and TRBJ2-5): DTGVSQNPRHKITKRGQNVTFRCDPISEHNRLYWYRQTLGQGPEFLTYFQNEAQLEKSRLLSDRFSAERPKGSFSTLEIQRTEQGDSAMYLCASSVGLGGEETQYFGPGTRLLVL.

Remarks on this clonotype: A junction boundary mismatches the germline segment, possibly from a read error. The CDR3 coding sequence is TGCAGCGTTGAATTCAGTCAAGGGACCCAGTACTTC. Amino acid sequence: CSVEFSQGTQYF. The V and J genes are TRBV29-1 and TRBJ2-5; D not certain. Per the germline V gene, CDR1 is SQVTM and CDR2 is ANQGSEA. There are 12 residues in the CDR3.